Sequencing of this T cell receptor beta chain was carried out in a study of blood T cell repertoires in COVID-19. Across the study: Spain, Italy and the United States supplied samples that represented acute and convalescent COVID-19. From T cells, B-cell-depleted T cells, or PBMCs came the material, which was cDNA or gDNA.

In the study's own analysis: Reference gene primers were amplified, and this amplification served to estimate nucleated cell counts. Here immunoSEQ multiplex PCR was the method, and the copy in TCRdb shows in-frame clones only, minus some. That table supplies the V and J calls and clone size; D and trimming were determined from the DNA. The profile shows some 140,000 clones, approximately 77% of them singletons. The TCR was taken from a man older than 75 with acute or convalescent COVID-19. Sample: peripheral blood.

CDR3 coding DNA: TGCGCCAGCAGCCAGCTACTAAGTGAGCAGTTCTTC. Amino acid sequence: CASSQLLSEQFF. The rearrangement uses TRBV4-1 and TRBJ2-1; D ambiguous. V lost 3 bases to trimming and J lost 9 bases, with 9 bases between them. Germline V gene sequence: CDR1 MGHRA, CDR2 YSYEKL. CDR3 size: 12 residues.